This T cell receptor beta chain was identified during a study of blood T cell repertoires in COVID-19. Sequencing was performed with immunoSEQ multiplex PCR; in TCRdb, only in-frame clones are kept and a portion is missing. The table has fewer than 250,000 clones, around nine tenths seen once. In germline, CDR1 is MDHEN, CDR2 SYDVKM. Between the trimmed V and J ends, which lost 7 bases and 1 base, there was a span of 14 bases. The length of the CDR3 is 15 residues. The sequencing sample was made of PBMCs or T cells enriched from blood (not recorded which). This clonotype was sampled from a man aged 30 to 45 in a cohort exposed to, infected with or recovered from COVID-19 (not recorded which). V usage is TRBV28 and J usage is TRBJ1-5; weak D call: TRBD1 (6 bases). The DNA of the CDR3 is TGTGCCAGCACTTGGGGGCGAAGAAGCAATCAGCCCCAGCATTTT. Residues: CASTWGRRSNQPQHF.